The 26 T cell receptor beta chains in this list originate from one sample, sequenced in a study of OX40 agonist ivuxolimab in advanced cancers. Method: immunoSEQ multiplex PCR; TCRdb's copy keeps in-frame clones and lacks some. This sample has about 53,000 clones; approximately 88% occur once, and the top ten carry 8.5% to 14%. Sequencing used CD4+ or CD8+ T cells sorted from blood, obtained in a trial of the OX40 agonist ivuxolimab. The receptor source for this set is an adult with an advanced solid tumor such as melanoma, head and neck, liver or kidney cancer.

The rearrangement links TRBV4-1 to TRBJ2-2, with 8 nucleotides matching TRBD2. The CDR3 length is 15 residues. J was trimmed by 4 bases and V by 5 bases; bases with no gene match: 6. Per germline, CDR1 MGHRA and CDR2 YSYEKL. The CDR3 spells CASSTPSGPTGELFF. The DNA of the CDR3 is TGCGCCAGCAGCACCCCTAGCGGGCCCACCGGGGAGCTGTTTTTT.

The chain combines TRBV27 with TRBJ1-6; 9 bases line up with TRBD1. Trimming took 4 bases from V and 7 from J; bases not matched to a gene: 2. The CDR3 is 14 residues long. CDR1 MNHEY and CDR2 SMNVEV come from the germline V gene (reference sequence). As DNA, the CDR3 is TGTGCCAGCAGTTATACAGGGGGCAATTCACCCCTCCACTTT. This translates into CASSYTGGNSPLHF.

The chain couples TRBV7-6 to TRBJ2-3; the D is unclear. Looked up from germline, CDR1 is SGHVS and CDR2 is FNYEAQ. V dropped 1 base and J dropped 4 bases, with 6 bases sitting between them. CDR3 length equals 13 residues. CDR3 sequence: CASSLGGPDTQYF. The CDR3 DNA sequence: TGTGCCAGCAGCTTAGGTGGGCCAGATACGCAGTATTTT.

This chain connects TRBV7-2 to TRBJ2-1, with D unresolved. V lost 2 bases, J lost 0 bases, and 11 bases lay in between. Germline CDR1 is SGHTA and CDR2 is FQGNSA. The CDR3 runs to 16 residues. CDR3 DNA sequence: TGTGCCAGCAGCTTATCCCCATTCGGCTCCTACAATGAGCAGTTCTTC. Protein product: CASSLSPFGSYNEQFF.

The chain combines TRBV4-2 with TRBJ1-1; D is perhaps TRBD1 (6 bases). Germline V lookup: CDR1 LGHNA, CDR2 YNFKEQ. The V end was cut by 4 bases, the J end by 0 bases, with 12 bases between. The CDR3 is 15 amino acids. CDR3 region: CASSPRQVMNTEAFF. The DNA for the CDR3 is TGTGCCAGCAGCCCACGACAGGTAATGAACACTGAAGCTTTCTTT.

This clone appeared once. J is TRBJ2-3 and V is TRBV9; D gene uncertain. Trimming cost V 7 bases and J 3 bases, with 12 bases left between them. Germline V lookup: CDR1 SGDLS, CDR2 YYNGEE. This CDR3 is 13 amino acids long. The CDR3 DNA reads as TGTGCCAGCGGCCAGGACGTAACAGATACGCAGTATTTT. This sequence encodes CASGQDVTDTQYF.

The chain recombines TRBV11-2 with TRBJ1-1; D gene unclear. With 1 base removed from V and 8 bases from J, the gap between germline ends came to 11 bases. Germline V CDR1 and CDR2: SGHAT, FQNNGV. The CDR3 has 13 amino acids. The CDR3 protein is CASSLGPTLEAFF. CDR3 in DNA: TGTGCCAGCAGCTTAGGCCCGACTTTAGAAGCTTTCTTT.

The count of this clone is one. The V and J genes are TRBV28 and TRBJ2-1; TRBD2 matches at 9 bases. The CDR3 sequence is 15 residues long. V trimming: 5 bases; J trimming: 5 bases; junction bases outside the gene matches: 7. CDR1 MDHEN and CDR2 SYDVKM come from the germline V gene. The CDR3 spells CASSPRLAADNEQFF. DNA of the CDR3: TGTGCCAGCAGTCCACGACTAGCGGCGGACAATGAGCAGTTCTTC. The whole variable domain, remainder taken from reference TRBV28 and TRBJ2-1, is DVKVTQSSRYLVKRTGEKVFLECVQDMDHENMFWYRQDPGLGLRLIYFSYDVKMKEKGDIPEGYSVSREKKERFSLILESASTNQTSMYLCASSPRLAADNEQFFGPGTRLTVL.

The chain uses TRBV29-1 and TRBJ2-7; 9 bases align to TRBD2. The CDR3 is 13 amino acids. The V gene's germline CDR1 is SQVTM and CDR2 ANQGSEA. J was trimmed by 5 bases and V by 2 bases; bases with no gene match: 4. In DNA form, the CDR3 reads TGCAGCGTTGAACCTAGCGGGACCCACGAGCAGTACTTC. Amino acids: CSVEPSGTHEQYF.

The chain carries TRBV4-3 and TRBJ2-1; 10 bases fit TRBD2. This CDR3 region has 15 residues. The V and J ends lost 3 bases and 7 bases, in that order; junction bases with no gene match: 6. Germline lookup yields CDR1 LGHNA and CDR2 YSLEER. In DNA form, the CDR3 reads TGCGCCAGCAGCCACCTAGCGGGAGCGGGGAATGAGCAGTTCTTC. It codes for CASSHLAGAGNEQFF.

The chain combines TRBV5-1 with TRBJ2-7, with D unresolved. Looked up from germline, CDR1 is SGHRS and CDR2 is YFSETQ. V was shortened by 0 bases and J by 3 bases, with 4 bases between the two germline ends. The CDR3 runs 12 residues. CDR3 in DNA: TGCGCCAGCAGCTTGGACGGCTACGAGCAGTACTTC. Translating it yields CASSLDGYEQYF.

V usage is TRBV19 and J usage is TRBJ2-7, with unresolved D. V lost 0 bases to trimming and J lost 6 bases, with 15 bases between them. Germline V gene sequence: CDR1 LNHDA, CDR2 SQIVND (reference sequence). The CDR3 runs 15 residues. Here the CDR3 reads CASSIDRRLGFEQYF. The CDR3 bases are TGTGCCAGTAGTATAGATCGGCGGTTAGGGTTCGAGCAGTACTTC.

This chain links TRBV9 with TRBJ2-2; 13 positions agree with TRBD2. In germline, CDR1 is SGDLS, CDR2 YYNGEE. The CDR3 has 15 amino acids. The V and J ends lost 3 bases and 8 bases, in that order; junction bases with no gene match: 4. The CDR3 region has the DNA TGTGCCAGCAGCGGGACTAGCGGGAGTTTTGGGGAGCTGTTTTTT. Its translation is CASSGTSGSFGELFF.

The chain is built from TRBV19 and TRBJ2-2, with 9 positions matching TRBD1. Germline V gene data show CDR1 as LNHDA and CDR2 as SQIVND (reference sequence). The trim removed 10 bases at V and 2 bases at J, leaving 5 bases unmatched. There are 14 residues in the CDR3. The CDR3 sequence: CAIRTGENTGELFF. The CDR3 coding sequence is TGTGCCATCCGGACAGGGGAAAACACCGGGGAGCTGTTTTTT.

This chain links TRBV7-8 with TRBJ2-7; 8 nucleotides agree with TRBD2. J gave up 5 bases and V 7 bases, and 10 bases lay outside the gene matches. The CDR3 spans 14 residues. The germline CDR1 and CDR2 sequences are SGHVS and FQNEAQ. The DNA of the CDR3 is TGTGCCAGCACCAAGAGCGGGAGCAGGAACGAGCAGTACTTC. Protein sequence: CASTKSGSRNEQYF.

The V gene is TRBV19, the J gene TRBJ2-1; weak D call: TRBD2 (5 bases). The CDR3 is 14 amino acids. V was shortened by 7 bases and J by 4 bases, with 14 bases between the two germline ends. Germline CDR1 is LNHDA and CDR2 is SQIVND (reference sequence). The CDR3 loop is CASIARGAYNEQFF. In nucleotides, the CDR3 is TGTGCCAGTATAGCCCGGGGAGCATACAATGAGCAGTTCTTC.

The chain links TRBV5-6 to TRBJ2-1; D might be TRBD1 (5 bases). The V end lost 4 bases, the J end lost 7 bases, and 18 bases lay between the germline ends. This CDR3 is 15 amino acids long. Germline V gives CDR1 SGHDT, CDR2 YYEEEE. The CDR3 here is CASSALVGLWNEQFF. As DNA, the CDR3 is TGTGCCAGCAGCGCCCTGGTGGGGCTGTGGAATGAGCAGTTCTTC.

CDR3 protein: CASSSGQGTTDTQYF. The CDR3, as DNA: TGCGCCAGCAGCTCGGGACAGGGTACAACAGATACGCAGTATTTT. The chain joins TRBV5-1 to TRBJ2-3, with TRBD1 matching over 9 bases. V lost 3 bases, J lost 3 bases, and 5 bases stayed unmatched. Germline V gene lookup returns CDR1 SGHRS and CDR2 YFSETQ. The CDR3 contains 15 residues.

The genes are TRBV7-6 and TRBJ1-6; perhaps TRBD1 as D (5 bases). The V end was cut by 2 bases, the J end by 0 bases, with 11 bases between. Germline CDR1 and CDR2: SGHVS and FNYEAQ. This CDR3 comprises 17 residues. As DNA, the CDR3 is TGTGCCAGCAGCTTAAGGGACCGGAGCTCCTATAATTCACCCCTCCACTTT. It translates to CASSLRDRSSYNSPLHF.

The chain carries TRBV7-9 and TRBJ2-3; a possible D gene is TRBD2 (6 bases). CDR3 length: 15 residues. Germline-derived CDR1 and CDR2 are SEHNR and FQNEAQ (reference sequence). V was clipped by 4 bases and J by 1 base, with 12 bases between them. The CDR3 sequence: CASSSPRRGTDTQYF. The CDR3, as DNA: TGTGCCAGCAGCTCTCCCAGGAGGGGCACAGATACGCAGTATTTT. Based on the CDR3 plus reference TRBV7-9 and TRBJ2-3, the full variable domain is DTGVSQNPRHKITKRGQNVTFRCDPISEHNRLYWYRQTLGQGPEFLTYFQNEAQLEKSRLLSDRFSAERPKGSFSTLEIQRTEQGDSAMYLCASSSPRRGTDTQYFGPGTRLTVL.

V gene TRBV4-1 combines with J gene TRBJ2-7; D could derive from TRBD1 or TRBD2 (6 bases each). CDR1 and CDR2 (germline): MGHRA, YSYEKL. Trimming took 0 bases from V and 3 from J, leaving 15 bases between them. This CDR3 spans 16 amino acids. CDR3: CASSQEPGALVYEQYF. The CDR3 bases are TGCGCCAGCAGCCAAGAGCCGGGGGCCCTCGTCTACGAGCAGTACTTC.

The chain carries TRBV29-1 and TRBJ2-7, with a tentative D call TRBD2 (5 bases). V dropped 6 bases and J dropped 2 bases, with 8 bases sitting between them. Looked up from germline, CDR1 is SQVTM and CDR2 is ANQGSEA. This CDR3 spans 11 amino acids. The CDR3 nucleotides read TGCAGCGTCCCCGGGGCCTACGAGCAGTACTTC. This sequence encodes CSVPGAYEQYF.

CDR3 bases: TGCGCCAGCAGCCAAGGCTTGGGGGACAGCACCTACGAGCAGTACTTC. This gives the protein CASSQGLGDSTYEQYF. The gene calls are TRBV4-3 and TRBJ2-7, with 7 bases that match TRBD1. V lost 1 base to trimming and J lost 2 bases; unmatched junction nucleotides: 8. There are 16 residues in the CDR3. Germline V gene sequence: CDR1 LGHNA, CDR2 YSLEER.

This chain joins TRBV7-7 and TRBJ1-1; D is uncertain. The CDR3 contains 13 residues. V was trimmed by 5 bases and J by 0 bases, leaving 7 bases between them. Per germline, CDR1 SSHAT and CDR2 FNYEAQ (reference sequence). CDR3 sequence: CASSPGLNTEAFF. CDR3 bases: TGTGCCAGCAGCCCCGGCCTGAACACTGAAGCTTTCTTT.

This clone has only one observation. The V and J genes are TRBV9 and TRBJ2-2, with TRBD1 matching over 9 bases. Germline lookup yields CDR1 SGDLS and CDR2 YYNGEE. CDR3 length equals 15 residues. With 3 bases clipped from V and 7 bases from J, the junction kept 7 bases outside the gene matches. CDR3 loop: CASSAETGGGGELFF. The CDR3, as DNA: TGTGCCAGCAGCGCGGAGACAGGGGGTGGCGGGGAGCTGTTTTTT.

This clone was observed a single time. The chain has TRBV7-8 and TRBJ2-7; 10 bases match TRBD2. Germline assignment: CDR1 SGHVS and CDR2 FQNEAQ. The length of the CDR3 is 18 residues. Trimming took 0 bases from V and 2 from J; bases not matched to a gene: 10. As DNA, the CDR3 is TGTGCCAGCAGCTTAGCGGGGCTAGCGGGAGACTCTCCCTACGAGCAGTACTTC. Its protein product is CASSLAGLAGDSPYEQYF.